This T cell receptor (beta chain) originates from a study of metastatic and nonmetastatic thyroid tumors. Overall study: Malignant and benign thyroid patients had repertoires compared in peripheral blood and tumor or nodule tissue.

This clone was seen only a few times. Without the conserved terminal phenylalanine or tryptophan, this CDR3 likely stems from a read error. The germline V gene encodes CDR1 MNHEY and CDR2 SMNVEV (reference sequence). This CDR3 contains 14 residues. Trimming shortened V by 2 bases and J by 3 bases, and 8 bases separated the two germline ends. Among the patients, none had received any treatment before thyroid surgery. TCRdb called clones again from the PCR reads with MiXCR. The data contain several thousand clones, roughly 25% of them singletons. The sample consisted of adjacent normal tissue. The clonotype was recovered from a male donor with papillary thyroid cancer or a benign thyroid nodule (not recorded which). Some clones in this sample may be carry-over from other donors' samples. This chain uses TRBV27 with TRBJ1-5; D ambiguous. In nucleotides, the CDR3 is TGTGCCAGCAGTTTAAACGGGAACAATCAGCCCCAGCATCTT. Its translation: CASSLNGNNQPQHL.